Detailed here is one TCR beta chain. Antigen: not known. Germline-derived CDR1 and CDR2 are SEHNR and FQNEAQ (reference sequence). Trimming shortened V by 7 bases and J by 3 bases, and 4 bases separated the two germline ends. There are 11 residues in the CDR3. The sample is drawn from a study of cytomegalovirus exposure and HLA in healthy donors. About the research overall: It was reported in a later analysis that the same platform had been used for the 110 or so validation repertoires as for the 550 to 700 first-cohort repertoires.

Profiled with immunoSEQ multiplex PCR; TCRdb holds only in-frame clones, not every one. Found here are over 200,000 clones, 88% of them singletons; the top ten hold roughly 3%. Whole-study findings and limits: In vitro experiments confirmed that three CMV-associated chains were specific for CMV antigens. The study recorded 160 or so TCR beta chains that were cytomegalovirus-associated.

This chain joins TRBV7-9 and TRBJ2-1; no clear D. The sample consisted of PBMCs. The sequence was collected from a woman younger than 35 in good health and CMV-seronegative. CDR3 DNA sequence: TGTGCCAGCACCAGCTACAATGAGCAGTTCTTC. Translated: CASTSYNEQFF.